The rows below give T cell receptor beta chains drawn from one sample of a study of T cell responses to AZD1222 COVID-19 vaccine. Some clones are missing from TCRdb's copy, which holds only in-frame ones; the method was immunoSEQ multiplex PCR. Among about 150,000 clones listed, about 88% were seen once. Sequences were derived from peripheral blood, sampled on day 0 of AZD1222 vaccination. The origin of the receptors is an adult in good health. CDR3s include the opening cysteine and the closing phenylalanine or tryptophan. A D gene is named only where the DNA matches it firmly. Expanded clones are given a class, and other clones once, few, many or no size at all.

V gene: TRBV4-3; clone size: .; J gene: TRBJ2-1; D gene: TRBD2; CDR3 protein: CASSPRLAGGNNEQFF; CDR3 DNA: TGCGCCAGCAGCCCGAGACTAGCGGGGGGAAACAATGAGCAGTTCTTC
V gene: TRBV7-3; clone size: .; J gene: TRBJ2-1; D gene: .; CDR3 protein: CASSLTTNEQFF; CDR3 DNA: TGTGCCAGCAGCTTAACGACTAATGAGCAGTTCTTC
V gene: TRBV4-2; clone size: .; J gene: TRBJ1-1; D gene: .; CDR3 protein: CASSHTGDAEAFF; CDR3 DNA: TGTGCCAGCAGCCATACAGGTGACGCTGAAGCTTTCTTT
V gene: TRBV5-1; clone size: .; J gene: TRBJ1-3; D gene: .; CDR3 protein: CASSYLPTGPSSGNTIYF; CDR3 DNA: TGCGCCAGCAGCTACCTGCCGACAGGACCGAGCTCTGGAAACACCATATATTTT
V gene: TRBV11-2; clone size: few; J gene: TRBJ2-2; D gene: .; CDR3 protein: CASSLFDTGELFF; CDR3 DNA: TGTGCCAGCAGCTTATTTGACACCGGGGAGCTGTTTTTT
V gene: TRBV4-3; clone size: .; J gene: TRBJ1-2; D gene: TRBD1; CDR3 protein: CASSQDTRRGLGHYGYTF; CDR3 DNA: TGCGCCAGCAGCCAAGATACCCGCAGGGGGCTGGGTCACTATGGCTACACCTTC
V gene: TRBV12-3/TRBV12-4; clone size: .; J gene: TRBJ1-2; D gene: .; CDR3 protein: CASSSTGNYGYTF; CDR3 DNA: TGTGCCAGCAGTAGCACAGGGAACTATGGCTACACCTTC
V gene: TRBV2; clone size: .; J gene: TRBJ2-1; D gene: TRBD1; CDR3 protein: CASSARQGAEQFF; CDR3 DNA: TGTGCCAGCAGCGCTAGACAGGGGGCAGAGCAGTTCTTC
V gene: TRBV9; clone size: .; J gene: TRBJ1-2; D gene: .; CDR3 protein: CASSVGAGADYGYTF; CDR3 DNA: TGTGCCAGCAGCGTAGGGGCAGGGGCAGACTATGGCTACACCTTC
V gene: TRBV5-1; clone size: few; J gene: TRBJ1-2; D gene: .; CDR3 protein: CASSRDSTNYGYTF; CDR3 DNA: TGCGCCAGCAGCCGAGACAGTACTAACTATGGCTACACCTTC
V gene: TRBV7-8; clone size: .; J gene: TRBJ1-5; D gene: .; CDR3 protein: CASSLGGAGLQPQHF; CDR3 DNA: TGTGCCAGCAGCTTAGGGGGGGCTGGCTTGCAGCCCCAGCATTTT
V gene: TRBV5-1; clone size: .; J gene: TRBJ1-1; D gene: .; CDR3 protein: CASSWGDTRGTEAFF; CDR3 DNA: TGCGCCAGCAGCTGGGGGGACACAAGGGGAACTGAAGCTTTCTTT
V gene: TRBV4-1; clone size: once; J gene: TRBJ1-2; D gene: .; CDR3 protein: CASSLDDIYGYTF; CDR3 DNA: TGCGCCAGCAGCCTAGATGACATCTATGGCTACACCTTC
V gene: TRBV28; clone size: .; J gene: TRBJ1-5; D gene: TRBD1; CDR3 protein: CASSLRGRGRGQPQHF; CDR3 DNA: TGTGCCAGCAGTTTAAGGGGCAGGGGGCGAGGTCAGCCCCAGCATTTT
V gene: TRBV5-4; clone size: .; J gene: TRBJ1-2; D gene: .; CDR3 protein: CASSLDSNYGYTF; CDR3 DNA: TGTGCCAGCAGCTTGGACAGTAACTATGGCTACACCTTC
V gene: TRBV4-1; clone size: .; J gene: TRBJ2-5; D gene: TRBD1; CDR3 protein: CASSQFTGTGETQYF; CDR3 DNA: TGCGCCAGCAGCCAATTCACCGGGACAGGGGAGACCCAGTACTTC
V gene: TRBV10-3; clone size: .; J gene: TRBJ2-7; D gene: .; CDR3 protein: CAISADREQYF; CDR3 DNA: TGTGCCATCAGTGCCGACAGAGAGCAGTACTTC
V gene: TRBV21-1; clone size: .; J gene: TRBJ1-4; D gene: .; CDR3 protein: CASSTAAVATNEKLFF; CDR3 DNA: TGTGCCAGCTCCACTGCGGCAGTTGCAACTAATGAAAAACTGTTTTTT
V gene: TRBV18; clone size: .; J gene: TRBJ1-6; D gene: .; CDR3 protein: CASSPGQGSYNSPLHF; CDR3 DNA: TGTGCCAGCTCACCAGGGCAGGGCTCCTATAATTCACCCCTCCACTTT
V gene: TRBV28; clone size: .; J gene: TRBJ2-7; D gene: .; CDR3 protein: CASRDNHLYEQYF; CDR3 DNA: TGTGCTAGCAGGGACAACCATCTCTACGAGCAGTACTTC
V gene: TRBV9; clone size: .; J gene: TRBJ2-7; D gene: .; CDR3 protein: CASSVGRGSGYEQYF; CDR3 DNA: TGTGCCAGCAGCGTAGGTCGGGGGTCGGGCTACGAGCAGTACTTC
V gene: TRBV27; clone size: .; J gene: TRBJ1-2; D gene: .; CDR3 protein: CASSLGSGAHYGYTF; CDR3 DNA: TGTGCCAGCAGTTTAGGGTCAGGGGCTCACTATGGCTACACCTTC
V gene: TRBV7-2; clone size: .; J gene: TRBJ1-1; D gene: .; CDR3 protein: CASSRTSTEAFF; CDR3 DNA: TGTGCCAGCAGCCGCACCAGCACTGAAGCTTTCTTT
V gene: TRBV4-3; clone size: .; J gene: TRBJ2-7; D gene: .; CDR3 protein: CASSQQQFPTSYEQYF; CDR3 DNA: TGCGCCAGCAGCCAGCAACAATTCCCGACCTCCTACGAGCAGTACTTC
V gene: TRBV6-1; clone size: .; J gene: TRBJ1-1; D gene: .; CDR3 protein: CASSEGPWTEAFF; CDR3 DNA: TGTGCCAGCAGTGAAGGGCCGTGGACTGAAGCTTTCTTT
V gene: TRBV6-5; clone size: .; J gene: TRBJ2-1; D gene: .; CDR3 protein: CASSFRTGGNNEQFF; CDR3 DNA: TGTGCCAGCAGTTTCCGGACTGGGGGCAACAATGAGCAGTTCTTC
V gene: TRBV5-1; clone size: .; J gene: TRBJ2-5; D gene: TRBD1; CDR3 protein: CASSLGGGSQETQYF; CDR3 DNA: TGCGCCAGCAGCTTGGGAGGGGGCAGCCAAGAGACCCAGTACTTC
V gene: TRBV12-3/TRBV12-4; clone size: .; J gene: TRBJ1-4; D gene: .; CDR3 protein: CASSFGPNEKLFF; CDR3 DNA: TGTGCCAGCAGTTTTGGACCTAATGAAAAACTGTTTTTT
V gene: TRBV7-2; clone size: .; J gene: TRBJ2-7; D gene: TRBD2; CDR3 protein: CASSLTSGATSYEQYF; CDR3 DNA: TGTGCCAGCAGCCTGACTAGCGGGGCAACCTCCTACGAGCAGTACTTC
V gene: TRBV11-2; clone size: once; J gene: TRBJ2-7; D gene: .; CDR3 protein: CASSFVDLEQYF; CDR3 DNA: TGTGCCAGCAGCTTTGTGGACCTAGAGCAGTACTTC
V gene: TRBV6-5; clone size: .; J gene: TRBJ2-7; D gene: .; CDR3 protein: CASSSGRAGEQYF; CDR3 DNA: TGTGCCAGCAGTTCTGGTCGCGCGGGAGAGCAGTACTTC
V gene: TRBV30; clone size: .; J gene: TRBJ2-7; D gene: .; CDR3 protein: CAGLSGRHYEQYF; CDR3 DNA: TGTGCCGGACTCTCGGGACGCCACTACGAGCAGTACTTC
V gene: TRBV5-1; clone size: .; J gene: TRBJ1-1; D gene: .; CDR3 protein: CASSIGGFTEAFF; CDR3 DNA: TGCGCCAGCAGCATAGGGGGGTTCACTGAAGCTTTCTTT
V gene: TRBV9; clone size: .; J gene: TRBJ2-3; D gene: .; CDR3 protein: CASSLEGVSTDTQYF; CDR3 DNA: TGTGCCAGCAGCTTAGAGGGGGTGAGCACAGATACGCAGTATTTT
V gene: TRBV6-2/TRBV6-3; clone size: .; J gene: TRBJ2-5; D gene: TRBD1; CDR3 protein: CASSYTLQGAGETQYF; CDR3 DNA: TGTGCCAGCAGTTACACGCTACAGGGGGCAGGGGAGACCCAGTACTTC
V gene: TRBV7-9; clone size: .; J gene: TRBJ1-1; D gene: .; CDR3 protein: CASSPHSFSNTEAFF; CDR3 DNA: TGTGCCAGCAGCCCGCACTCTTTTTCCAACACTGAAGCTTTCTTT